The source of this TCR beta chain is a study of T cell responses to AZD1222 COVID-19 vaccine. Measured with immunoSEQ multiplex PCR; TCRdb has only the in-frame clones, and not every one. The data contain tens of thousands of clones, about 89% of them singletons. Regarding the study as a whole: A mostly white British donor set with more females was recruited, and clonal diversity was possibly underestimated.

V was cut by 1 base and J by 13 bases, with 8 bases left in between. This CDR3 has 12 residues. Germline loops: CDR1 LGHDT, CDR2 YNNKEL (reference sequence). This clone showed up just once. Its antigen is unknown. The sequenced sample was peripheral blood, obtained on day 0 of AZD1222 vaccination. The receptor was derived from an adult in good health. The chain carries TRBV3-1 (or the pseudogene TRBV3-2) and TRBJ1-6, with TRBD1 as a possible D gene (5 bases). The CDR3 DNA sequence: TGTGCCAGCAGCCAAGCCGGGGGGCCCCTCCACTTT. Translation gives CASSQAGGPLHF.